A selection of T cell receptor beta chains follows, all from one sample in a study of cytomegalovirus exposure and HLA in healthy donors. The data were produced by immunoSEQ multiplex PCR, yet TCRdb's version contains in-frame clones alone and is incomplete. The repertoire holds about 41,000 clones, 65% to 85% seen once, with 2.5% to 3.5% in the top ten. The sample consisted of PBMCs. The origin of the receptors is a man aged 50-59 years in good health and CMV-seronegative. CDR3s leave out the opening cysteine and the closing phenylalanine or tryptophan. The order of the fields is clone size, CDR3 length, V gene, J gene, D gene, CDR3 protein. The D gene is left open where the match is weak. Only part of the rows carry a size: once, few, many, or a class if the clone is expanded.

-,19,TRBV7-3,TRBJ2-2,TRBD2,ASSLKGTSGGFYRNTGELF
-,12,TRBV15,TRBJ1-4,-,ATSRAGINEKLF
-,14,TRBV7-2,TRBJ1-4,-,ASSLDRTDTNEKLF
-,15,TRBV4-3,TRBJ2-7,TRBD2,ASSQEAFPSGNYEQY
few,16,TRBV14,TRBJ1-1,-,ASSQEWRSDRTSTEAF
once,15,TRBV15,TRBJ2-1,-,ATSRDKGISSYNEQF
once,15,TRBV18,TRBJ2-7,TRBD2,ASSPVVAGGTLMEQY
-,12,TRBV6-5,TRBJ2-7,-,ASSYSPQTYEQY
-,11,TRBV9,TRBJ2-1,-,ASSVELANEQF
-,15,TRBV5-6,TRBJ2-5,TRBD1,ASSTKGDRDNKETQY
-,9,TRBV6-1,TRBJ1-5,-,ASSEFQPQH
-,13,TRBV5-8,TRBJ2-7,-,ASSSPRGSIYEQY
-,13,TRBV9,TRBJ2-7,TRBD2,ASSAGTSGNYEQY
-,14,TRBV4-1,TRBJ2-5,TRBD2,ASSQEEAGGLETQY
few,10,TRBV5-6,TRBJ1-1,-,ASSWGDAEAF
-,12,TRBV6-5,TRBJ1-5,-,ASRLSGVNQPQH
-,13,TRBV6-5,TRBJ1-6,-,ASSRQSSYNSPLH
once,11,TRBV5-4,TRBJ1-2,-,ASSFPRADGYT
-,12,TRBV7-3,TRBJ2-1,TRBD1,ASSTSTGVEEQF
-,11,TRBV10-3,TRBJ2-7,-,ATRGPRRYEQY
-,12,TRBV28,TRBJ1-1,-,ASRTERVNTEAF
-,13,TRBV15,TRBJ2-6,TRBD1,ATSRDREGAGVLA
-,12,TRBV6-5,TRBJ2-3,-,ATKTRRNTDTQY
-,14,TRBV28,TRBJ2-3,TRBD2,ASSSEREGLPDTQY
-,12,TRBV18,TRBJ1-4,TRBD1,ASSPRDSGEKLF
-,16,TRBV11-3,TRBJ2-6,-,ASSLTTGTDSGANVLT